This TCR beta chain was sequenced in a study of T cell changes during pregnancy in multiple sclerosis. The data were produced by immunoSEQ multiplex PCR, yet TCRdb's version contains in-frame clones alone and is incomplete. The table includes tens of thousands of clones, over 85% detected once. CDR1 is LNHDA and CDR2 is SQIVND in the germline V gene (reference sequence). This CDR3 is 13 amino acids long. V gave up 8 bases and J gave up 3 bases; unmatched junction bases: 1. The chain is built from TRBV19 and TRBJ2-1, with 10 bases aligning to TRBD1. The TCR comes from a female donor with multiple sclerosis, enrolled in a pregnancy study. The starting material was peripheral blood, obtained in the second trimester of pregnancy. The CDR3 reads CASGQGDYNEQFF. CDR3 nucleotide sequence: TGTGCCAGTGGACAGGGGGACTACAATGAGCAGTTCTTC. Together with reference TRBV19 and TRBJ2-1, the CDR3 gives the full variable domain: DGGITQSPKYLFRKEGQNVTLSCEQNLNHDAMYWYRQDPGQGLRLIYYSQIVNDFQKGDIAEGYSVSREKKESFPLTVTSAQKNPTAFYLCASGQGDYNEQFFGPGTRLTVL.